Below are 9 T cell receptor beta chains sequenced from a single sample in a study of blood T cell repertoires in COVID-19. Using immunoSEQ multiplex PCR, the repertoire was profiled, and TCRdb retains in-frame clones only, with some absent. Of over 300,000 clones listed, roughly 90% were seen once; the top ten hold more than 1%. What was sequenced was peripheral blood. These TCRs come from a man aged 35 to 55 with acute or convalescent COVID-19.

This clone was recorded a few times. The V and J genes are TRBV12-3 or TRBV12-4 and TRBJ2-5; TRBD2 matches at 7 bases. This CDR3 has 13 residues. V lost 7 bases and J lost 5; bases outside the gene matches: 7. CDR3 sequence reads: CASTRRGVETQYF. As DNA, the CDR3 is TGTGCCAGCACACGACGGGGGGTTGAGACCCAGTACTTC.

The V gene is TRBV28, the J gene TRBJ2-4; 10 bases align to TRBD1. The CDR3 runs 15 residues. Germline V CDR1 and CDR2: MDHEN, SYDVKM. The ends lost 7 bases at V and 4 bases at J; junction bases unmatched: 7. The CDR3 DNA is TGTGCCAGCACCCCGCTGGGACAGGGGAAAAACATTCAGTACTTC. It codes for CASTPLGQGKNIQYF.

The gene calls are TRBV2 and TRBJ2-3; a possible D gene is TRBD1 (6 bases). The CDR3 consists of 14 residues. Germline assignment: CDR1 SNHLY and CDR2 FYNNEI. The ends were cut back, 2 bases at V and 4 bases at J, with 10 bases in the middle. In nucleotides, the CDR3 is TGTGCCAGCAGTGAAAGGGCAGGGGCAGATACGCAGTATTTT. Its translation: CASSERAGADTQYF.

This clone has ten or more counts. The chain combines TRBV5-1 with TRBJ1-1; 9 bases agree with TRBD1. Germline V gives CDR1 SGHRS, CDR2 YFSETQ. The CDR3 length is 17 residues. Unmatched junction bases numbered 9, after V lost 0 bases and J lost 3 bases. CDR3 amino acids: CASSLVLTGGAYTEAFF. CDR3 nucleotide sequence: TGCGCCAGCAGCTTGGTCCTCACAGGGGGCGCTTACACTGAAGCTTTCTTT.

The rearrangement joins TRBV30 to TRBJ2-3, with D unresolved. The CDR3 consists of 11 residues. The V end lost 0 bases, the J end lost 6 bases, and 4 bases lay between the germline ends. From germline, CDR1 is GTSNPN and CDR2 SVGIG (reference sequence). CDR3 sequence (DNA): TGTGCCTGGAGTGTCGGTGATACGCAGTATTTT. Residues: CAWSVGDTQYF. The full variable domain, with the rest looked up from reference TRBV30 and TRBJ2-3, is SQTIHQWPATLVQPVGSPLSLECTVEGTSNPNLYWYRQAAGRGLQLLFYSVGIGQISSEVPQNLSASRPQDRQFILSSKKLLLSDSGFYLCAWSVGDTQYFGPGTRLTVL.

The chain links TRBV12-3 or TRBV12-4 to TRBJ2-3, with D perhaps TRBD2 (5 bases). V lost 3 bases, J lost 6 bases, and 10 bases lay in between. This CDR3 is built from 13 residues. The CDR3 reads CASSLKDFDTQYF. The CDR3 DNA reads as TGTGCCAGCAGTTTGAAGGACTTCGATACGCAGTATTTT.

The chain joins TRBV4-1 to TRBJ1-2; D might be TRBD1 (5 bases). The CDR3 sequence is 15 residues long. The V and J ends lost 4 bases and 6 bases respectively, with 18 bases between them. The germline V gene has CDR1 MGHRA and CDR2 YSYEKL. CDR3 sequence (DNA): TGCGCCAGCAGCCCAGGCTCGGCCAGGGTCGATGGCTACACCTTC. It yields the protein CASSPGSARVDGYTF.

This clone was observed once. The rearrangement uses TRBV2 and TRBJ2-1, with 10 bases that match TRBD2. Germline V gene data show CDR1 as SNHLY and CDR2 as FYNNEI. CDR3 size: 16 residues. J was trimmed by 7 bases and V by 6 bases; bases with no gene match: 12. The CDR3 DNA sequence: TGTGCCAGCAGCGCCCGAGCGGGGGGGCCGGGAAATGAGCAGTTCTTC. Its translation is CASSARAGGPGNEQFF.

The chain recombines TRBV5-1 with TRBJ2-1; 9 nucleotides line up with TRBD2. Germline V gene sequence: CDR1 SGHRS, CDR2 YFSETQ. This CDR3 is 14 amino acids long. The ends lost 3 bases at V and 7 bases at J; junction bases unmatched: 5. The CDR3 bases are TGCGCCAGCAGCTCAGTAGCGGGAGCGAATGAGCAGTTCTTC. Amino acid sequence: CASSSVAGANEQFF.